This T cell receptor beta chain appears in the sequencing data of a study of cytomegalovirus exposure and HLA in healthy donors. Overall study results and limits: The study listed 164 cytomegalovirus-associated TCR beta chains. Being productive about 87% or about 30% of the time was typical of most TCR beta V segments in an earlier analysis. TCR beta V- and J-gene trimming, according to a later analysis, was linked to a missense DCLRE1C variant.

The CDR3 sequence is 13 residues long. Trimming took 2 bases from V and 3 from J, leaving 8 bases between them. Looked up from germline, CDR1 is SGHRS and CDR2 is YFSETQ. 13 Jbeta primers and 60 Vbeta primers were used for the PCR. Per the study methods: A follow-up analysis tallied about 88 million unique TCR beta chains, approximately 11 million shared. Profiled with immunoSEQ multiplex PCR; TCRdb holds only in-frame clones, not every one. That table is the source of V, J and clone size, and D and trimming were worked out from the DNA. The table shows some 200,000 clones, with 84% occurring only once. To note about this clone: The antigen is unknown.

This TCR came from a woman between 50 and 59 years old in good health and CMV-seropositive. The sample was PBMCs. The V call is TRBV5-1, the J call TRBJ2-5; D not certain. CDR3 DNA sequence: TGCGCCAGCAGCTTTGGTCAGAAAGAGACCCAGTACTTC. The encoded protein is CASSFGQKETQYF.